This T cell receptor beta chain was recovered during a study of tumor T cells in aggressive B-cell lymphoma. The CDR3 length is 10 residues. V was shortened by 6 bases and J by 5 bases, with 7 bases between the two germline ends. Per germline, CDR1 DFQATT and CDR2 SNEGSKA (reference sequence). Method: immunoSEQ multiplex PCR; TCRdb's copy keeps in-frame clones and lacks some. The table includes approximately 3,100 clones, approximately 90% detected once. The sequenced sample was tumor tissue. The V call is TRBV20-1, the J call TRBJ1-1; D not resolved. This sequence originates from an adult with diffuse large B cell lymphoma. The CDR3: CSAPRTEAFF. The CDR3 DNA reads TGCAGTGCCCCTCGGACTGAAGCTTTCTTT.